This T cell receptor (beta chain) was retrieved from a study of cytomegalovirus exposure and HLA in healthy donors. Study information: Among about 179 million T cells, an earlier analysis found roughly 100 million unique TCR beta sequences.

13 Jbeta primers and 60 Vbeta primers were used for the PCR. Repertoires were generated with immunoSEQ multiplex PCR, while TCRdb's copy carries only in-frame clones and drops some. Reported are about 170,000 clones; the ten largest clones contain about 0.81%. The CDR3 runs 14 residues. Per germline, CDR1 LGHNA and CDR2 YNFKEQ. Trimming stripped 4 bases from V and 6 bases from J, with 13 bases between. Overall study findings and caveats: Rare TCR sequences predominated, though certain public TCRs were found in many donors. CMV serostatus was the only recorded immune exposure for donors. In all likelihood, a cluster of highly shared sequence variants was a sequencing artifact.

As concerns this clone: Its antigen is unknown.

The V and J genes are TRBV4-2 and TRBJ2-1, with a weak D call TRBD2 (5 bases). Sequencing was performed on PBMCs. This sequence originates from a woman aged 18-35 years in good health and CMV-seropositive. For the CDR3, the DNA is TGTGCCAGCAGCCTCCGGCGGGCCATCAATGAGCAGTTCTTC. Its translation is CASSLRRAINEQFF.